This T cell receptor (beta chain) was profiled in a study of blood T cell repertoires in COVID-19 (dated by TCRdb to about 2020). Describing the broader study: Samples from collaborators originated in the United States, Italy and Spain and spanned both the acute and convalescent phases of COVID-19. Samples were obtained from the ongoing ImmuneRACE study (first 160 participants) and from about 1,300 subjects provided by 6 global collaborators. Sample metadata almost always included a de-identified subject ID, COVID-19 status, age in years and sex. Where available, HLA class I and class II types were taken from metadata supplied by the sample provider and were not determined by assay-based typing. Subjects who had been exposed to COVID-19, were actively infected with it, or had recovered from it provided the deeply sampled blood TCRbeta repertoires that made up the dataset. The repertoires were made available in a free public database intended to serve as a resource for research on the immune response to SARS-CoV-2. The prospective study material was composed of cDNA or gDNA derived from T cells, B-cell-depleted T cells, or PBMCs. Study-wide findings and limitations: The quantity of clinical and demographic metadata differed by source and by participant and was supplied without curation.

TCRbeta CDR3 regions were amplified from genomic DNA using the immunoSEQ Assay, a bias-controlled multiplex PCR. The source study handled its data this way. Within the assay, amplification of reference gene primers was used to estimate how many nucleated cells each sample contained. Sequence reads were collapsed and filtered to measure the absolute abundance of every unique TCRbeta CDR3 rearrangement. For each sample, productive Simpson clonality was calculated as the square root of Simpson's diversity index over productive rearrangements. Entries here come from immuneACCESS through TCRdb and include only in-frame sequences with V and J called. Some clones fail to appear in such tables; in the studies checked, an unresolved V gene covers under half of the shortfall, and the cause of the remainder is unknown. The V and J calls and the clone size are those of that table, but D and trimming were determined from the DNA. This sample is represented by around 15,000 clones; approximately 84% of them were singletons. Of the sample, approximately 9% falls within the top ten clones.

According to the germline V gene, CDR1 reads MNHEY and CDR2 reads SVGEGT. The CDR3, from cysteine to phenylalanine, totals 16 residues. Only the CDR3 portion is preserved as DNA: 48 bases, with reading frame beginning at the first base. Compared with germline, V lacks 4 bases and J lacks 6 bases; bases without a gene match: 8. The collaborating institutions used their own protocols to collect whole blood in K2EDTA tubes. For TCRbeta analysis, collaborators shipped samples as frozen whole blood, isolated PBMCs, or DNA extracted from either of those sample types. In regard to this clone: Its antigen remains undetermined. No base qualities exist here, and no much larger clone lies one base off it.

The TCR comes from a human donor in a cohort sampled during active COVID-19. The chain is encoded by TRBV6-2 or TRBV6-3 joined to TRBJ2-1, with 11 bases in between that match TRBD2. Sequencing was carried out using peripheral blood. CDR3 sequence: CASSSGLAATFNEQFF. The DNA sequence is TGTGCCAGCAGTTCGGGACTAGCGGCAACCTTCAATGAGCAGTTCTTC.